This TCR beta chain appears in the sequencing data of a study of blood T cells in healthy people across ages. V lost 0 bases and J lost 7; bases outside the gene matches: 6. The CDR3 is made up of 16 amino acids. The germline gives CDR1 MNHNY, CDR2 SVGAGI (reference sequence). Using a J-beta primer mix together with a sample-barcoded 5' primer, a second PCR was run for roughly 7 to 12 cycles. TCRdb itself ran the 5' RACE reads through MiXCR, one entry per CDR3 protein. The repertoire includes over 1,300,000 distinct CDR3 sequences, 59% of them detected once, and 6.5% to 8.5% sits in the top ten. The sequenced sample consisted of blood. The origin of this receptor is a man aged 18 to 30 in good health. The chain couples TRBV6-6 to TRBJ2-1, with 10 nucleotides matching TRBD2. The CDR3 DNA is TGTGCCAGCAGTTACTCTTCTAGCGGGAGTAGGAATGAGCAGTTCTTC. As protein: CASSYSSSGSRNEQFF.